This T cell receptor (beta chain) was sequenced during a study of CD8 T cells in Susac syndrome. Random hexamers served to reverse transcribe roughly 0.5 to 1 ug RNA. TCRdb recomputed calls from the immunoSEQ multiplex PCR reads with MiXCR, one row per CDR3 protein. Of about 160,000 distinct CDR3 sequences listed, approximately 92% are singletons. Trimming shortened V by 6 bases and J by 5 bases, and 13 bases separated the two germline ends. Per the germline V gene, CDR1 is MNHEY and CDR2 is SMNVEV (reference sequence). This CDR3 spans 14 amino acids. Sample: CD4+ T cells from PBMCs. The TCR comes from a human donor in good health. The V and J genes are TRBV27 and TRBJ1-4; maybe TRBD1 (5 bases). The CDR3 DNA sequence: TGTGCCAGCAGACGGAGGGGTGAAAATGAAAAACTGTTTTTT. The encoded protein is CASRRRGENEKLFF.